Sequencing of this T cell receptor beta chain was carried out in a study of cytotoxic CD8 clonotypes in ibrutinib-treated CLL. Notes on the study in general: Clonality showed a rise at ibrutinib response that reversed toward baseline at progression. Against age-matched healthy donors, baseline clonality ran higher and tracked circulating CD8+ T-cell counts.

The data were produced by immunoSEQ multiplex PCR, yet TCRdb's version contains in-frame clones alone and is incomplete. The sample holds 15,000 to 20,000 clones; around two thirds are singletons and the top ten take roughly 25%. With regard to this clone: What it recognizes is unknown.

This CDR3 spans 15 amino acids. Deletions cut 5 bases from V and 5 bases from J, with 18 bases between. From germline, CDR1 is SEHNR and CDR2 FQNEAQ (reference sequence). The source of this sequence is a human donor with chronic lymphocytic leukemia. Sequenced material: PBMCs, taken after 12 months of ibrutinib treatment. The chain is built from TRBV7-9 and TRBJ1-2, with no clear D. DNA for the CDR3: TGTGCCAGCAGCCTTCTAGGGATAGATCGATATGGCTACACCTTC. Protein: CASSLLGIDRYGYTF.